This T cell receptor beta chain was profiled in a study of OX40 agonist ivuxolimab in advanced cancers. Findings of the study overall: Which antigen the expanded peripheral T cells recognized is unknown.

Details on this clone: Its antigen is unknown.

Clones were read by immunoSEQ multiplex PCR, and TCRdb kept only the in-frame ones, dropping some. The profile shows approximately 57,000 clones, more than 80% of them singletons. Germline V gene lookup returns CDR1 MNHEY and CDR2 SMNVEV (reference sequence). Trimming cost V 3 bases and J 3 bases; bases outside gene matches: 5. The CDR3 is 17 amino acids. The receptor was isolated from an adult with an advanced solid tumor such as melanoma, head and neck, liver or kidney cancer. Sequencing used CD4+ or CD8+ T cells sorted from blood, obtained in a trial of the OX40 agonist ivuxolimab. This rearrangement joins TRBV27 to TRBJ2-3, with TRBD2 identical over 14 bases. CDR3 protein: CASSFSRLAGGTDTQYF. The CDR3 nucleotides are TGTGCCAGCAGTTTCTCGAGACTAGCGGGAGGGACAGATACGCAGTATTTT.